A single T cell receptor beta chain is shown here with its context. Antigen unknown. Sequencing was performed with immunoSEQ multiplex PCR; in TCRdb, only in-frame clones are kept and a portion is missing. The top ten clones hold roughly 15% of a sample with about 320,000 clones, roughly 87% of them seen once. Germline CDR1 and CDR2: PRHDT and FYEKMQ (reference sequence). J was trimmed by 2 bases and V by 5 bases; bases with no gene match: 11. The length of the CDR3 is 16 residues. This sample was taken from a study of shared clonotypes between healthy human individuals. Study results and caveats: Clonotypes shared by all four sorted-subset donors had higher generation probabilities than non-shared clonotypes.

V gene TRBV13 combines with J gene TRBJ2-5; 7 bases agree with TRBD2. This receptor was identified in a man younger than 35 in good health. Sequences were obtained from memory CD8+ T cells sorted from blood. As to subset: CD45RO+ cells pooled with CCR7-negative TemRA cells. CDR3 residues: CASSPWGGSPQETQYF. The CDR3 DNA follows: TGTGCCAGCAGCCCGTGGGGCGGGAGCCCACAAGAGACCCAGTACTTC.